A single sample gave rise to the 6 T cell receptor beta chains below, sequenced in a study of T cell changes during pregnancy in multiple sclerosis. Here immunoSEQ multiplex PCR was the method, and the copy in TCRdb shows in-frame clones only, minus some. The sample holds approximately 72,000 clones, roughly 90% seen once. This specimen was peripheral blood, taken in the first trimester of pregnancy. These receptor sequences come from a female donor in good health, enrolled as a control in a pregnancy study.

The rearrangement joins TRBV28 to TRBJ1-5, with 11 bases that match TRBD1. Germline V CDR1 and CDR2: MDHEN, SYDVKM. The CDR3 is 18 amino acids. With V trimmed by 1 base and J by 2 bases, 7 bases remained unmatched. The CDR3 here is CASSLFRDRGFGNQPQHF. The CDR3 DNA is TGTGCCAGCAGTTTATTTCGGGACAGGGGGTTCGGCAATCAGCCCCAGCATTTT.

This chain uses TRBV4-1 with TRBJ1-3, with TRBD1 identical over 12 bases. This CDR3 is 18 amino acids long. V shed 3 bases and J 3 bases; nucleotides not matched to a gene: 9. Germline lookup yields CDR1 MGHRA and CDR2 YSYEKL. CDR3 residues: CASSHSPGQGAVGNTIYF. The CDR3 DNA reads as TGCGCCAGCAGCCATTCCCCGGGACAGGGGGCAGTTGGAAACACCATATATTTT.

The chain is built from TRBV19 and TRBJ1-5; 8 bases align to TRBD1. The J segment lost 0 bases and the V segment lost 4 bases, leaving 8 bases of the junction unmatched. CDR3 length: 17 residues. CDR1 and CDR2 (germline): LNHDA, SQIVND (reference sequence). CDR3 sequence reads: CASSNTGTGYSNQPQHF. DNA for the CDR3: TGTGCCAGTAGTAACACCGGGACAGGTTATAGCAATCAGCCCCAGCATTTT.

This sequence joins TRBV5-1 and TRBJ2-3; D perhaps matches TRBD1 (5 bases). Germline values: CDR1 SGHRS, CDR2 YFSETQ. V lost 0 bases and J 2 bases, leaving 13 bases between the germline ends. The CDR3 is made up of 16 amino acids. CDR3 loop: CASSLDDREYTDTQYF. CDR3 nucleotide sequence: TGCGCCAGCAGCTTGGATGACAGAGAATACACAGATACGCAGTATTTT.

The J gene is TRBJ2-3, the V gene TRBV2; 8 positions agree with TRBD2. CDR1 SNHLY and CDR2 FYNNEI come from the germline V gene. The J segment lost 4 bases and the V segment lost 9 bases, leaving 6 bases of the junction unmatched. CDR3 length equals 13 residues. The CDR3 loop reads CARQLAEADTQYF. CDR3 DNA: TGTGCCAGACAACTAGCGGAGGCAGATACGCAGTATTTT. The full variable domain, completed using reference TRBV2 and TRBJ2-3, is EPEVTQTPSHQVTQMGQEVILRCVPISNHLYFYWYRQILGQKVEFLVSFYNNEISEKSEIFDDQFSVERPDGSNFTLKIRSTKLEDSAMYFCARQLAEADTQYFGPGTRLTVL.

The genes are TRBV10-3 and TRBJ2-5; D not certain. The CDR3 has 15 amino acids. CDR1 ENHRY and CDR2 SYGVKD come from the germline V gene. V was pared by 0 bases and J by 1 base, with 9 bases between. The CDR3 is CAISESDTSQETQYF. CDR3 DNA: TGTGCCATCAGTGAGTCTGACACCTCCCAAGAGACCCAGTACTTC.